Below are 8 T cell receptor beta chains sequenced from a single sample in a study of blood T cell repertoires in COVID-19. Clones were read by immunoSEQ multiplex PCR, and TCRdb kept only the in-frame ones, dropping some. Altogether 120,000 or so clones are present, 79% being singletons, with the ten largest covering 30% to 45%. Sequencing used peripheral blood. These receptors came from a middle-aged man with active or convalescent COVID-19.

The genes are TRBV13 and TRBJ2-1; TRBD2 might be the D (5 bases). This CDR3 is 15 amino acids long. The V gene lost 4 bases and the J gene lost 2 bases, with 12 bases spanning the gap. The germline CDR1 and CDR2 sequences are PRHDT and FYEKMQ (reference sequence). The CDR3 region has the DNA TGTGCCAGCAGCTATGACTCGACTACCTACAATGAGCAGTTCTTC. This sequence encodes CASSYDSTTYNEQFF.

This sequence joins TRBV6-7 and TRBJ1-5; perhaps TRBD1 as D (5 bases). TRBV6-7 is an open reading frame, and its role is uncertain. V was clipped by 4 bases and J by 4 bases, with 23 bases between them. This CDR3 comprises 18 residues. For the CDR3, the DNA is TGTGCCAGCAGTTTTCCCGGTTTGACAGAAGTTAGGAATCAGCCCCAGCATTTT. Protein product: CASSFPGLTEVRNQPQHF.

This clone was counted a few times. The rearrangement links TRBV11-2 to TRBJ1-1; D uncertain. This CDR3 contains 16 residues. V lost 7 bases and J 0 bases, leaving 18 bases between the germline ends. Germline CDR1 is SGHAT and CDR2 is FQNNGV. The CDR3 coding sequence is TGTGCCAGCAACTCTGTCTTGAAACTCATGAACACTGAAGCTTTCTTT. This translates into CASNSVLKLMNTEAFF.

The V and J genes are TRBV12-3 or TRBV12-4 and TRBJ2-7, with D maybe TRBD2 (5 bases). This CDR3 spans 11 amino acids. V was shortened by 6 bases and J by 3 bases, with 6 bases between the two germline ends. The CDR3, as DNA: TGTGCCAGCAGCCGGGGCTACGAGCAGTACTTC. Its translation is CASSRGYEQYF.

This clone was seen a few times. The CDR3 loop reads CASIKTGETEAFF. The DNA of the CDR3 is TGTGCCAGCATAAAGACAGGGGAGACTGAAGCTTTCTTT. This chain uses TRBV27 with TRBJ1-1, with TRBD1 matching 8 bases. Germline CDR1 is MNHEY and CDR2 is SMNVEV (reference sequence). Losses at the gene ends were 7 bases for V and 5 bases for J; bases not matched to a gene: 6. This CDR3 contains 13 residues.

The chain links TRBV9 to TRBJ2-2; TRBD2 might be the D (5 bases). CDR3 length: 15 amino acids. Trimming cost V 0 bases and J 0 bases, with 6 bases left between them. Germline CDR1 reads SGDLS; CDR2 reads YYNGEE. Here the CDR3 reads CASSVEAANTGELFF. The CDR3 nucleotides are TGTGCCAGCAGCGTAGAAGCGGCGAACACCGGGGAGCTGTTTTTT.

The chain has TRBV29-1 and TRBJ1-5, with D unresolved. The length of the CDR3 is 14 residues. Per the germline V gene, CDR1 is SQVTM and CDR2 is ANQGSEA. With 4 bases removed from V and 0 bases from J, the gap between germline ends came to 10 bases. DNA of the CDR3: TGCAGCGTTGGGGAGGCAAATAGCAATCAGCCCCAGCATTTT. Amino acids: CSVGEANSNQPQHF.

The gene calls are TRBV7-9 and TRBJ1-2; TRBD1 might be the D (5 bases). CDR1 and CDR2 (germline): SEHNR, FQNEAQ (reference sequence). The CDR3 is 14 amino acids. V shed 2 bases and J shed 8 bases, with 15 bases lying between them. As DNA, the CDR3 is TGTGCCAGCAGCTTATCACAGGTGGCTGGAGGCTACACCTTC. It yields the protein CASSLSQVAGGYTF.